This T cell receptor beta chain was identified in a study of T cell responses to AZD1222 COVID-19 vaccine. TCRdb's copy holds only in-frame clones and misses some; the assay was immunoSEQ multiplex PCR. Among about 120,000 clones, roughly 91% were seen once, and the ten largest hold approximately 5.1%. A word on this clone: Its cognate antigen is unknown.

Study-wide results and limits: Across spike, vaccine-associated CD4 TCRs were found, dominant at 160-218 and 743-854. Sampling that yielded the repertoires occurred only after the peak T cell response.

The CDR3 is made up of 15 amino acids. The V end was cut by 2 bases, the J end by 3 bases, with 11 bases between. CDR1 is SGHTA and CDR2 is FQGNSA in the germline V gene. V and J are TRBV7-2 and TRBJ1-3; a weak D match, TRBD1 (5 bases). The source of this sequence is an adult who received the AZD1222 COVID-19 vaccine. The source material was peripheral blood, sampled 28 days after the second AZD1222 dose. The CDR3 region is CASSLSAGGGNTIYF. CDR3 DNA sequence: TGTGCCAGCAGCTTATCTGCGGGGGGTGGAAACACCATATATTTT.